This passage covers 7 T cell receptor beta chains from one sample sequenced in a study of OX40 agonist ivuxolimab in advanced cancers. Data came from immunoSEQ multiplex PCR; TCRdb stores just in-frame clones and leaves some out. The data contain tens of thousands of clones, around nine tenths of them seen just once; the ten biggest clones take up 2.5% to 3.5%. This sample comprised CD4+ or CD8+ T cells sorted from blood, obtained in a trial of the OX40 agonist ivuxolimab. Source of these receptors: an adult with an advanced solid tumor such as melanoma, head and neck, liver or kidney cancer.

The chain joins TRBV6-5 to TRBJ1-1; 7 bases are a match to TRBD1. CDR1 and CDR2 from the germline V gene are MNHEY and SVGAGI. The CDR3 consists of 13 residues. Unmatched junction bases numbered 12, after V lost 6 bases and J lost 11 bases. Written as DNA, the CDR3 is TGTGCCAGCAGCCGACAGGGATCATACGGGGCTTTCTTT. Translated, it gives CASSRQGSYGAFF.

The chain has TRBV30 and TRBJ2-3; TRBD2 might be the D (6 bases). The CDR3 consists of 13 residues. Germline V gene sequence: CDR1 GTSNPN, CDR2 SVGIG (reference sequence). The V gene lost 0 bases and the J gene lost 4 bases, with 8 bases spanning the gap. For the CDR3, the DNA is TGTGCCTGGAGTGTGGGGGGAGCAGATACGCAGTATTTT. The encoded protein is CAWSVGGADTQYF.

The chain links TRBV30 to TRBJ1-6, with D possibly TRBD1 on 6 matching bases. Germline V lookup: CDR1 GTSNPN, CDR2 SVGIG (reference sequence). V dropped 5 bases and J dropped 10 bases, with 15 bases sitting between them. This CDR3 is 13 amino acids long. The CDR3 sequence is CAWRRGAGSPLHF. In DNA form, the CDR3 reads TGTGCCTGGCGACGGGGGGCAGGATCACCCCTCCACTTT.

The J gene is TRBJ2-3, the V gene TRBV29-1; 13 positions agree with TRBD2. This CDR3 comprises 14 residues. V dropped 7 bases and J dropped 5; count of bases not matched to a gene: 6. The germline gives CDR1 SQVTM, CDR2 ANQGSEA. The CDR3 loop reads CSALTSGGGDTQYF. CDR3 in DNA: TGCAGCGCCTTAACTAGCGGGGGGGGAGATACGCAGTATTTT.

The V gene is TRBV6-1, the J gene TRBJ2-1; 9 bases match TRBD2. In germline, CDR1 is MNHNS, CDR2 SASEGT. Trimming at V came to 3 bases and at J to 0 bases, leaving 3 bases not matched to a gene. The CDR3 is made up of 16 amino acids. The CDR3 here is CASSDLSGSSYNEQFF. As DNA, the CDR3 is TGTGCCAGCAGTGACCTTAGCGGGAGCTCCTACAATGAGCAGTTCTTC.

V is TRBV5-8 and J is TRBJ1-2; D is possibly TRBD1 (5 bases). This CDR3 is built from 13 residues. V shed 0 bases and J shed 8 bases, with 11 bases lying between them. The germline gives CDR1 SGHTS, CDR2 YDEGEE. As DNA, the CDR3 is TGTGCCAGCAGCTTGGGGCGGGACCGGGGCTACACCTTC. This sequence encodes CASSLGRDRGYTF.

The chain couples TRBV5-4 to TRBJ2-3; possibly TRBD1 or TRBD2 for D (5 bases each). The CDR3 is 13 residues long. Germline assignment: CDR1 SGHNT and CDR2 YYREEE (reference sequence). With 4 bases removed from V and 4 bases from J, the gap between germline ends came to 10 bases. The CDR3 DNA is TGTGCCAGCAGCGGGGGTTGGGCAGATACGCAGTATTTT. This sequence encodes CASSGGWADTQYF.